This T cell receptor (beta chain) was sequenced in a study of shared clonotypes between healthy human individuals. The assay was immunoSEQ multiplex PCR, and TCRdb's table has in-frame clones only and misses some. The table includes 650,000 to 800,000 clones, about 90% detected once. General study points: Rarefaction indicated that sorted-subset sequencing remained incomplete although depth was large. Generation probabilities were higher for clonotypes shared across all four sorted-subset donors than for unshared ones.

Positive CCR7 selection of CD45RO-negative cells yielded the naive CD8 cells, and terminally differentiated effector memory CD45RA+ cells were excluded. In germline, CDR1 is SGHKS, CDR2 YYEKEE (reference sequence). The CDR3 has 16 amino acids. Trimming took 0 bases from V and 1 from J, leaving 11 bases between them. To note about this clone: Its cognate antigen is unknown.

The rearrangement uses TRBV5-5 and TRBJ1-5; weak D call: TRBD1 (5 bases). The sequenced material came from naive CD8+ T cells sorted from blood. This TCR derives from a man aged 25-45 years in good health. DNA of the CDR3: TGTGCCAGCAGCTTGGCCGGGGCAGGGAGCAATCAGCCCCAGCATTTT. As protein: CASSLAGAGSNQPQHF.